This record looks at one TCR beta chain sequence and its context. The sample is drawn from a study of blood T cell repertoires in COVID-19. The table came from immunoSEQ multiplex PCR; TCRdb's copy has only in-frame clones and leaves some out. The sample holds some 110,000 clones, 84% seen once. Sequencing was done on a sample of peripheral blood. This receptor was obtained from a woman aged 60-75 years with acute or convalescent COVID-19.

Here the CDR3 DNA reads TGTGCCAGCAGCTTAGCACAGGGAACCCAAGAGACCCAGTACTTC. The encoded protein is CASSLAQGTQETQYF. This chain joins TRBV7-2 and TRBJ2-5; a weak D match, TRBD1 (6 bases). Per germline, CDR1 SGHTA and CDR2 FQGNSA. Trimming stripped 0 bases from V and 1 base from J, with 9 bases between. There are 15 residues in the CDR3.